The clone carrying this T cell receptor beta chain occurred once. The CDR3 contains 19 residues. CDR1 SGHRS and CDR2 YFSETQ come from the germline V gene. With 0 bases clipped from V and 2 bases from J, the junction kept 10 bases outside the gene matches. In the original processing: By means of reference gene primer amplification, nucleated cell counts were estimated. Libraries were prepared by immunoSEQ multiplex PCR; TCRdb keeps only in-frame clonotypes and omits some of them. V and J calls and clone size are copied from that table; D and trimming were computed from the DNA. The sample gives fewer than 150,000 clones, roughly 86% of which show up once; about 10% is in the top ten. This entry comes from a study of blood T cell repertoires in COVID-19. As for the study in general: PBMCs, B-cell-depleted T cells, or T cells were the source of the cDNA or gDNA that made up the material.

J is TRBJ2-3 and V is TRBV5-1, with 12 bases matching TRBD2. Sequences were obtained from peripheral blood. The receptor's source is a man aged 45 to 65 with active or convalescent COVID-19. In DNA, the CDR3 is TGCGCCAGCAGCTTGGATGGGACGAGGACTAGCGGGATCACAGATACGCAGTATTTT. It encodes CASSLDGTRTSGITDTQYF.